This T cell receptor (beta chain) was identified during a study of cytomegalovirus exposure and HLA in healthy donors. Measured with immunoSEQ multiplex PCR; TCRdb has only the in-frame clones, and not every one. The sample consists of about 140,000 clones, 84% of them appearing once. The receptor's source is a woman in her twenties or thirties in good health and CMV-seronegative. The sample was PBMCs.

The CDR3 spells CASSLDREIDEQFF. In nucleotides, the CDR3 is TGTGCCAGCAGCTTAGACAGGGAGATCGATGAGCAGTTCTTC. This chain joins TRBV7-9 and TRBJ2-1, with a weak D call TRBD1 (6 bases). Germline V lookup: CDR1 SEHNR, CDR2 FQNEAQ (reference sequence). The CDR3 consists of 14 residues. Trimming shortened V by 1 base and J by 8 bases, and 12 bases separated the two germline ends.